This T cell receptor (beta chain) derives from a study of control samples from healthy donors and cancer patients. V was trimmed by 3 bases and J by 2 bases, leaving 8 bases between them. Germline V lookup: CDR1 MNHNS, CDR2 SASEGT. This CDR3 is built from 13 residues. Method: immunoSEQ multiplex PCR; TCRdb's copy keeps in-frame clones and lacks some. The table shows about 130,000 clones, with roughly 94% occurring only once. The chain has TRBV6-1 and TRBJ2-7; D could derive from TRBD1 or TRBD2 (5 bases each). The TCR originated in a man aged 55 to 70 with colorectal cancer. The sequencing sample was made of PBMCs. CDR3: CASSDQGPYEQYF. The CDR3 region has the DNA TGTGCCAGCAGTGACCAGGGACCCTACGAGCAGTACTTC.